This T cell receptor beta chain is from a study of T cells after yellow fever vaccination. A single record per CDR3 protein comes from TCRdb applying MiXCR to the 5' RACE reads. The table includes more than 50,000 distinct CDR3 sequences, about 5.6% detected once. The sample holds a few counts of this clonotype. Per germline, CDR1 MGHRA and CDR2 YSYEKL. The trim removed 1 base at V and 4 bases at J, leaving 7 bases unmatched. The CDR3 is made up of 15 amino acids. The receptor's source is a man younger than 35 who received the YFV17D yellow fever vaccine. The V gene is TRBV4-1, the J gene TRBJ2-7; 7 bases fit TRBD1. The sample consisted of PBMCs, either bulk or a sorted T-cell subset (CD4+, CD8+, memory, or dextramer-sorted; not recorded which), taken on the day of the yellow fever booster vaccination. The CDR3 coding sequence is TGCGCCAGCAGCCAAGGGCCCCGGGACAGTTACGAGCAGTACTTC. Protein product: CASSQGPRDSYEQYF.